This passage covers 19 T cell receptor beta chains from one sample sequenced in a study of glioma-infiltrating T cells after dendritic cell vaccination. Some clones are missing from TCRdb's copy, which holds only in-frame ones; the method was immunoSEQ multiplex PCR. The profile shows about 64,000 clones, more than 75% of them singletons. The material was blood, obtained before dendritic cell vaccination. The receptors originated from a human donor with glioblastoma.

As for this clone: Mismatch with germline at one junction end may stem from a read error. V usage is TRBV19 and J usage is TRBJ2-7; 7 bases are shared with TRBD1. This CDR3 contains 16 residues. Germline V gene sequence: CDR1 LNHDA, CDR2 SQIVND (reference sequence). As DNA, the CDR3 is TGTGCCAGTAGTATAACCCCCGGGACAGCTGTCGGGGAGCAGCACTTC. This encodes CASSITPGTAVGEQHF.

This clone was counted between two and nine times. The chain combines TRBV29-1 with TRBJ1-2; a possible D gene is TRBD1 (5 bases). Germline V gene data show CDR1 as SQVTM and CDR2 as ANQGSEA. This CDR3 contains 11 residues. The V gene lost 8 bases and the J gene lost 1 base, with 8 bases spanning the gap. In DNA form, the CDR3 reads TGCAGCTCGACAGATAACTATGGCTACACCTTC. Translating it yields CSSTDNYGYTF.

V usage is TRBV30 and J usage is TRBJ2-6, with D tentatively TRBD2 (6 bases). Germline CDR1 GTSNPN, CDR2 SVGIG (reference sequence). The germline V and J ends were trimmed by 7 bases and 0 bases, with 13 bases remaining between them. The CDR3 contains 15 residues. The CDR3 region is CASGTDLSGANVLTF. In nucleotides, the CDR3 is TGTGCCTCCGGGACTGACCTCTCTGGGGCCAACGTCCTGACTTTC.

This clone was counted only a few times. V usage is TRBV28 and J usage is TRBJ1-4; 7 bases fit TRBD1. The CDR3 is 15 residues long. The junction had 8 bases not matched to a gene; V was cut back by 6 bases and J by 4 bases. The germline gives CDR1 MDHEN, CDR2 SYDVKM. The CDR3 reads CASRGQTRDNEKLFF. The CDR3 nucleotides read TGTGCCAGCAGGGGACAGACTCGAGATAATGAAAAACTGTTTTTT.

The gene calls are TRBV28 and TRBJ1-1; TRBD1 aligns across 8 bases. Germline V gene lookup returns CDR1 MDHEN and CDR2 SYDVKM. The CDR3 runs to 15 residues. Trimming cost V 3 bases and J 4 bases; bases outside gene matches: 7. CDR3 protein: CASSFLTGATTEAFF. For the CDR3, the DNA is TGTGCCAGCAGTTTTTTGACAGGGGCGACCACTGAAGCTTTCTTT.

The chain combines TRBV18 with TRBJ2-1, with 7 bases that match TRBD2. CDR3 length: 16 amino acids. Germline V CDR1 and CDR2: KGHSH, LQKENI. Losses at the gene ends were 2 bases for V and 8 bases for J; bases not matched to a gene: 12. CDR3: CASSPIQAGDIDEQFF. In nucleotides, the CDR3 is TGTGCCAGCTCACCAATTCAGGCGGGGGATATAGATGAGCAGTTCTTC.

The rearrangement joins TRBV5-4 to TRBJ2-7; 12 nucleotides line up with TRBD2. CDR3 size: 16 residues. V was clipped by 4 bases and J by 2 bases; unmatched bases: 7. The germline CDR1 and CDR2 sequences are SGHNT and YYREEE (reference sequence). The chain's CDR3 is CASSPRGLAGTYEQYF. CDR3 nucleotide sequence: TGTGCCAGCAGCCCCCGTGGACTAGCGGGGACCTACGAGCAGTACTTC. The full variable domain, completed using reference TRBV5-4 and TRBJ2-7, is ETGVTQSPTHLIKTRGQQVTLRCSSQSGHNTVSWYQQALGQGPQFIFQYYREEENGRGNFPPRFSGLQFPNYSSELNVNALELDDSALYLCASSPRGLAGTYEQYFGPGTRLTVT.

The chain joins TRBV19 to TRBJ2-4; 7 positions match TRBD1. J lost 9 bases, V lost 11 bases, and 16 bases had no gene match. The CDR3 loop spans 14 amino acids. Per germline, CDR1 LNHDA and CDR2 SQIVND (reference sequence). The CDR3 sequence: CASTRGQVGGIQYF. As DNA, the CDR3 is TGTGCCTCCACAAGGGGGCAGGTAGGGGGCATTCAGTACTTC.

J is TRBJ1-2 and V is TRBV29-1, with 9 bases that match TRBD1. The CDR3 contains 16 residues. After removal of 1 base from V and 5 bases from J, the junction contained 11 bases not matched to a gene. The V gene's germline CDR1 is SQVTM and CDR2 ANQGSEA. Written as DNA, the CDR3 is TGCAGCGTTGAAGGTTCCCGGGACAGGGCTAGTTATGGCTACACCTTC. It specifies CSVEGSRDRASYGYTF.

This clone was seen only a few times. The gene calls are TRBV18 and TRBJ2-5; no clear D. V was pared by 4 bases and J by 4 bases, with 19 bases between. Germline CDR1 reads KGHSH; CDR2 reads LQKENI. The CDR3 contains 16 residues. CDR3 sequence: CASSLLHRGKGETQYF. The CDR3 DNA sequence: TGTGCCAGCTCACTCCTTCACCGAGGAAAAGGAGAGACCCAGTACTTC.

The rearrangement uses TRBV5-6 and TRBJ1-1; TRBD1 aligns across 7 bases. The germline V gene encodes CDR1 SGHDT and CDR2 YYEEEE. CDR3 size: 14 residues. Germline trimming cut 4 bases from V and 5 bases from J; bases unmatched to any gene: 8. In nucleotides, the CDR3 is TGTGCCAGCAGCCGGGACAGTCAGTGGACTGAAGCTTTCTTT. Residues: CASSRDSQWTEAFF.

The chain joins TRBV5-4 to TRBJ1-1; D gene uncertain. Germline CDR1 is SGHNT and CDR2 is YYREEE (reference sequence). The CDR3 covers 13 residues. V dropped 0 bases and J dropped 1 base, with 4 bases sitting between them. The CDR3, as DNA: TGTGCCAGCAGCTTGGCAGGGAACACTGAAGCTTTCTTT. Translation: CASSLAGNTEAFF.

The chain combines TRBV5-1 with TRBJ2-5, with D tentatively TRBD1 (6 bases). This CDR3 spans 15 amino acids. V was cut by 3 bases and J by 1 base, with 13 bases left in between. Germline CDR1 reads SGHRS; CDR2 reads YFSETQ. CDR3: CASSSQMGAQETQYF. The CDR3 coding sequence is TGCGCCAGCAGCTCTCAGATGGGGGCCCAAGAGACCCAGTACTTC.

The J gene is TRBJ2-3, the V gene TRBV11-2, with D perhaps TRBD1 (6 bases). The V end lost 3 bases, the J end lost 6 bases, and 16 bases lay between the germline ends. The CDR3 runs to 15 residues. Germline values: CDR1 SGHAT, CDR2 FQNNGV. The CDR3 is CASSLQGQGWDTQYF. CDR3 DNA sequence: TGTGCCAGCAGCTTGCAGGGGCAGGGTTGGGATACGCAGTATTTT.

The gene calls are TRBV5-1 and TRBJ1-3; D uncertain. The CDR3 covers 17 residues. Germline lookup yields CDR1 SGHRS and CDR2 YFSETQ. Trimming took 0 bases from V and 0 from J, leaving 13 bases between them. CDR3: CASSLAGGYSSGNTIYF. CDR3 in DNA: TGCGCCAGCAGCTTGGCCGGAGGATACAGCTCTGGAAACACCATATATTTT.

This chain uses TRBV7-8 with TRBJ1-1; D is possibly TRBD1 (5 bases). V was clipped by 4 bases and J by 3 bases, with 12 bases between them. This CDR3 has 14 residues. Germline V gene data show CDR1 as SGHVS and CDR2 as FQNEAQ. Here the CDR3 reads CASSSGVPDTEAFF. Here the CDR3 DNA reads TGTGCCAGCAGCTCGGGGGTCCCGGACACTGAAGCTTTCTTT.

The V call is TRBV7-2, the J call TRBJ2-7; no clear D gene. Trimming cost V 6 bases and J 0 bases, with 3 bases left between them. Germline loops: CDR1 SGHTA, CDR2 FQGNSA. The CDR3 runs to 11 residues. The CDR3 DNA is TGTGCCAGCAGTATCTCCTACGAGCAGTACTTC. This sequence encodes CASSISYEQYF.

The chain carries TRBV2 and TRBJ1-5; 8 bases line up with TRBD1. Germline V gene sequence: CDR1 SNHLY, CDR2 FYNNEI. The CDR3 extends over 16 amino acids. Trimming cost V 2 bases and J 1 base; bases outside gene matches: 4. As DNA, the CDR3 is TGTGCCAGCAGTGAACAGGGGGCTAGGAGCAATCAGCCCCAGCATTTT. Encoded protein: CASSEQGARSNQPQHF.

V gene TRBV28 combines with J gene TRBJ2-7, with D maybe TRBD1 (6 bases). Germline values: CDR1 MDHEN, CDR2 SYDVKM. Trimming shortened V by 3 bases and J by 2 bases, and 11 bases separated the two germline ends. This CDR3 has 14 amino acids. The CDR3 spells CASSFQGRPYEQYF. CDR3 nucleotide sequence: TGTGCCAGCAGTTTTCAGGGGCGCCCCTACGAGCAGTACTTC.